The source of this TCR beta chain is a study of T cells in Graves' hyperthyroidism and ophthalmopathy. This clonotype was counted a few times. Its antigen is undetermined. Broader study findings: The model foresaw ophthalmopathy a median around 6.4 months prior to onset.

This CDR3 comprises 14 residues. The ends were cut back, 0 bases at V and 6 bases at J, with 11 bases in the middle. Germline-derived CDR1 and CDR2 are MNHEY and SMNVEV (reference sequence). The investigators amplified TCR beta CDR3 regions from RNA transcripts. With the HTBI primer set, the TCR CDR3 went through a first round of RT-PCR. TCRdb processed the multiplex PCR reads anew with MiXCR; each CDR3 protein has one entry. This sample yields hundreds of thousands of distinct CDR3 sequences, of which less than 25% are seen a single time; under 35% belongs to the top ten. Those patients with uncontrolled infection, other autoimmune disease, pregnancy or lactation were excluded. Used for diagnoses were clinical symptoms, serum thyroxine and TRAb, thyroid ultrasound and orbital computed tomography.

The source material was blood. This receptor was obtained from a man aged 25-45 years with Graves' ophthalmopathy. The V and J genes are TRBV27 and TRBJ1-2; perhaps TRBD1 as D (5 bases). CDR3 in amino acids: CASSLSGTSDGYTF. CDR3 DNA sequence: TGTGCCAGCAGTTTATCCGGGACTAGCGATGGCTACACCTTC.